This TCR beta chain was identified in a study of control samples from healthy donors and cancer patients. The CDR3 covers 14 residues. Germline CDR1 is MNHEY and CDR2 is SVGEGT. V was clipped by 4 bases and J by 9 bases, with 16 bases between them. Method: immunoSEQ multiplex PCR; TCRdb's copy keeps in-frame clones and lacks some. The sample shows 150,000 to 200,000 clones, 80% to 95% of them seen only once. The TCR comes from a woman between 25 and 40 years old in good health. The sequencing input was blood. The chain couples TRBV6-2 or TRBV6-3 to TRBJ2-4, with unresolved D. As DNA, the CDR3 is TGTGCCAGCAGTTCCCGTGACGTACCGGGCATTCAGTACTTC. This encodes CASSSRDVPGIQYF.